This entry lists 27 T cell receptor beta chains sequenced from one sample in a study of T cells expressing NK-cell markers. From its re-call of the 5' RACE reads, TCRdb lists each CDR3 protein once, without DNA. Reported are some 600,000 distinct CDR3 sequences; the ten largest clones contain approximately 3.5%. Material: blood T cells: a sorted CD56 or NKG2C T cell subset, CD4+ or CD8+ T cells, or bulk PBMC T cells (not recorded which). Every receptor here comes from a man aged 18 to 29 in good health.

The chain recombines TRBV18 with TRBJ1-6; the D gene TCRdb calls, TRBD1, cannot be checked with no DNA. This CDR3 is built from 16 residues. The germline CDR1 and CDR2 sequences are KGHSH and LQKENI. The CDR3 protein is CASSPNGGRNNSPLHF.

The rearrangement links TRBV6-5 to TRBJ2-7. The CDR3 has 14 residues. The germline V gene has CDR1 MNHEY and CDR2 SVGAGI. The CDR3 is CASSFHLDHYEQYF.

This chain connects TRBV20-1 to TRBJ1-1. The CDR3 spans 14 residues. Germline-derived CDR1 and CDR2 are DFQATT and SNEGSKA (reference sequence). This chain's CDR3 is CSAKIYGEATEAFF.

The chain employs TRBV7-9 and TRBJ1-6; TCRdb lists TRBD1, though no DNA is available to test this call. Germline CDR1 SEHNR, CDR2 FQNEAQ (reference sequence). This CDR3 is built from 13 residues. CDR3 protein: CASRTGENSPLHF.

The CDR3 region is CSARDHAQGEGGYTF. The rearrangement links TRBV20-1 to TRBJ1-2; the TRBD1 assignment by TCRdb is unverifiable without DNA. Germline V CDR1 and CDR2: DFQATT, SNEGSKA (reference sequence). The CDR3 runs to 15 residues.

The chain links TRBV28 to TRBJ2-5; absent DNA, TCRdb's TRBD2 call cannot be checked. The CDR3 runs 16 residues. The germline CDR1 and CDR2 sequences are MDHEN and SYDVKM. CDR3 region: CASGVLQRKGGDAQYF. Combining the CDR3 with reference TRBV28 and TRBJ2-5 gives the whole variable domain DVKVTQSSRYLVKRTGEKVFLECVQDMDHENMFWYRQDPGLGLRLIYFSYDVKMKEKGDIPEGYSVSREKKERFSLILESASTNQTSMYLCASGVLQRKGGDAQYFGPGTRLLVL.

V gene TRBV7-9 combines with J gene TRBJ2-1; the TCRdb call, TRBD2, lacks DNA for checking. This CDR3 comprises 17 residues. Germline CDR1 is SEHNR and CDR2 is FQNEAQ (reference sequence). The CDR3 sequence: CASSGGLAGPTYNEQFF.

The chain uses TRBV25-1 and TRBJ2-2; TCRdb designates TRBD2, a call that cannot be tested without DNA. The CDR3 consists of 14 residues. The germline V gene has CDR1 MGHDK and CDR2 SYGVNS. This chain's CDR3 is CASSRRGNTGELFF.

The chain combines TRBV11-2 with TRBJ1-1; TCRdb's D call of TRBD1 is untestable without DNA. The CDR3 totals 14 residues. CDR1 is SGHAT and CDR2 is FQNNGV in the germline V gene. The CDR3 loop is CASSARDENTEAFF.

The J gene is TRBJ2-1, the V gene TRBV20-1; TCRdb selects TRBD2, and the lack of DNA leaves this call unchecked. The CDR3 consists of 15 residues. Germline V gives CDR1 DFQATT, CDR2 SNEGSKA (reference sequence). CDR3 sequence: CSARSAGPNPNEQFF.

The chain joins TRBV28 to TRBJ2-4; TCRdb returns TRBD1, unconfirmable since there is no DNA. The CDR3 runs 17 residues. In germline, CDR1 is MDHEN, CDR2 SYDVKM. This chain's CDR3 is CASSSPPGRRRKNIQYF.

The CDR3 loop reads CASSQRSPKLLGGEKLFF. This chain links TRBV14 with TRBJ1-4; the D call from TCRdb, TRBD1, cannot be confirmed without DNA. The CDR3 is 18 amino acids. Germline assignment: CDR1 SGHDN and CDR2 FVKESK.

The genes are TRBV6-1 and TRBJ1-1. The CDR3 has 13 amino acids. Germline assignment: CDR1 MNHNS and CDR2 SASEGT. The CDR3 region is CASPRELNTEAFF.

V gene TRBV25-1 combines with J gene TRBJ2-1; TCRdb lists TRBD2, though no DNA is available to test this call. The CDR3 extends over 20 amino acids. Germline CDR1 is MGHDK and CDR2 is SYGVNS. The CDR3 is CASSENPATSGRAYYNEQFF.

The J gene is TRBJ2-3, the V gene TRBV20-1; checking the TCRdb D call of TRBD2 is not possible without DNA. Germline CDR1 reads DFQATT; CDR2 reads SNEGSKA (reference sequence). The CDR3 runs to 16 residues. The CDR3 protein is CSARGGGAPLPDTQYF.

This chain connects TRBV10-3 to TRBJ2-1; TCRdb reports TRBD2, a call that lacks DNA to check it against. This CDR3 comprises 15 residues. The germline V gene encodes CDR1 ENHRY and CDR2 SYGVKD. The CDR3 sequence: CAITTTSGSAHEQFF.

The rearrangement links TRBV29-1 to TRBJ2-1; TCRdb's D call of TRBD1 is untestable without DNA. The CDR3 runs to 12 residues. The V gene's germline CDR1 is SQVTM and CDR2 ANQGSEA. This CDR3 is CSVGYQGDEQFF.

The chain is built from TRBV20-1 and TRBJ1-2; TCRdb gives TRBD1 as the D gene, but with no DNA this cannot be confirmed. The germline CDR1 and CDR2 sequences are DFQATT and SNEGSKA (reference sequence). The CDR3 sequence is 14 residues long. The CDR3: CSAPPPGAYYGYTF.

V usage is TRBV12-3 or TRBV12-4 and J usage is TRBJ2-3; the D call from TCRdb, TRBD2, cannot be confirmed without DNA. The CDR3 is 16 residues long. This CDR3 is CASSPKLAGRGDTQYF.

V usage is TRBV4-2 and J usage is TRBJ2-1; with no DNA, the TCRdb D assignment of TRBD1 cannot be verified. There are 13 residues in the CDR3. Looked up from germline, CDR1 is LGHNA and CDR2 is YNFKEQ. CDR3 protein: CASSPATGPEQFF.

The V and J genes are TRBV5-1 and TRBJ1-1; without DNA, the TCRdb call of TRBD1 cannot be checked. Germline CDR1 and CDR2: SGHRS and YFSETQ. The CDR3 is 15 amino acids. The CDR3 region is CASSSSGQGATEAFF. The complete variable domain, with remaining parts taken from reference TRBV5-1 and TRBJ1-1, reads KAGVTQTPRYLIKTRGQQVTLSCSPISGHRSVSWYQQTPGQGLQFLFEYFSETQRNKGNFPGRFSGRQFSNSRSEMNVSTLELGDSALYLCASSSSGQGATEAFFGQGTRLTVV.

The genes are TRBV27 and TRBJ2-3; TCRdb reports TRBD2, a call that lacks DNA to check it against. This CDR3 contains 16 residues. In germline, CDR1 is MNHEY, CDR2 SMNVEV (reference sequence). CDR3 region: CASSPTTSGNTDTQYF.

The chain is built from TRBV5-5 and TRBJ1-1; the TCRdb D gene call, TRBD1, has no DNA to confirm it. The CDR3 consists of 14 residues. Germline V gene sequence: CDR1 SGHKS, CDR2 YYEKEE (reference sequence). The CDR3 loop is CASSLVMGTGEAFF.

The genes are TRBV7-3 and TRBJ2-3. The CDR3 is made up of 15 amino acids. Germline V lookup: CDR1 SGHTA, CDR2 FQGTGA. CDR3 amino acids: CASSLGDLSTDTQYF.

This rearrangement joins TRBV5-1 to TRBJ2-1; TCRdb outputs TRBD2, but without DNA this stays unchecked. The germline V gene encodes CDR1 SGHRS and CDR2 YFSETQ. This CDR3 is 15 amino acids long. The CDR3 reads CASSSGGWFYNEQFF.

The genes are TRBV7-9 and TRBJ2-2. Germline V lookup: CDR1 SEHNR, CDR2 FQNEAQ (reference sequence). This CDR3 comprises 15 residues. The CDR3 protein is CASRVRDKNTGELFF.

The V gene is TRBV5-1, the J gene TRBJ1-6; TCRdb names TRBD1, which stays unverified in the absence of DNA. Per the germline V gene, CDR1 is SGHRS and CDR2 is YFSETQ. The CDR3 consists of 13 residues. The CDR3 protein is CASHEGEQSPLHF. Looking up the rest from reference TRBV5-1 and TRBJ1-6 gives the full variable domain: KAGVTQTPRYLIKTRGQQVTLSCSPISGHRSVSWYQQTPGQGLQFLFEYFSETQRNKGNFPGRFSGRQFSNSRSEMNVSTLELGDSALYLCASHEGEQSPLHFGNGTRLTVT.